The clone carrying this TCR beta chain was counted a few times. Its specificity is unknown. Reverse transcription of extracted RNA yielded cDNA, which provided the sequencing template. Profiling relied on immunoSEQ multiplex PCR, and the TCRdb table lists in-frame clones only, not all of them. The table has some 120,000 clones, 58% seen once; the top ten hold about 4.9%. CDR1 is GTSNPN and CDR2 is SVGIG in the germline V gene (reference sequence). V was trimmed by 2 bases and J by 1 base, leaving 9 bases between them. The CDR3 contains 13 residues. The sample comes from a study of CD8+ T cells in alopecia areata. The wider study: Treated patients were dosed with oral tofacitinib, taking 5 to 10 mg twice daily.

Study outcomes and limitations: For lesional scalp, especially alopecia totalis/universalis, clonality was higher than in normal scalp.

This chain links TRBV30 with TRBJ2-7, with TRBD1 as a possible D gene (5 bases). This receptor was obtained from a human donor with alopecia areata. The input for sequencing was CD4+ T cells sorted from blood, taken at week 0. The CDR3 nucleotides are TGTGCCTGGAGTCGGCAGGGTTCCTACGAGCAGTACTTC. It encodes CAWSRQGSYEQYF. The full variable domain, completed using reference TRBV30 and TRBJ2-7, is SQTIHQWPATLVQPVGSPLSLECTVEGTSNPNLYWYRQAAGRGLQLLFYSVGIGQISSEVPQNLSASRPQDRQFILSSKKLLLSDSGFYLCAWSRQGSYEQYFGPGTRLTVT.